This entry features one T cell receptor beta chain sequence. Some clones are missing from TCRdb's copy, which holds only in-frame ones; the method was immunoSEQ multiplex PCR. The top ten hold about 3.7% of the sample, which has fewer than 120,000 clones, around nine tenths seen once. This sample was taken from a study of control samples from healthy donors and cancer patients. Germline V gene sequence: CDR1 LGHNT, CDR2 FRNRAP. This CDR3 contains 13 residues. V lost 0 bases and J lost 10, with 7 bases in between. Sequenced input: PBMCs. This TCR derives from a woman aged 55 to 70 with lung cancer. V usage is TRBV12-5 and J usage is TRBJ1-6, with D unclear. The CDR3 coding sequence is TGTGCTAGTGGTTTGGTAGAGGACTCACCCCTCCACTTT. It specifies CASGLVEDSPLHF.